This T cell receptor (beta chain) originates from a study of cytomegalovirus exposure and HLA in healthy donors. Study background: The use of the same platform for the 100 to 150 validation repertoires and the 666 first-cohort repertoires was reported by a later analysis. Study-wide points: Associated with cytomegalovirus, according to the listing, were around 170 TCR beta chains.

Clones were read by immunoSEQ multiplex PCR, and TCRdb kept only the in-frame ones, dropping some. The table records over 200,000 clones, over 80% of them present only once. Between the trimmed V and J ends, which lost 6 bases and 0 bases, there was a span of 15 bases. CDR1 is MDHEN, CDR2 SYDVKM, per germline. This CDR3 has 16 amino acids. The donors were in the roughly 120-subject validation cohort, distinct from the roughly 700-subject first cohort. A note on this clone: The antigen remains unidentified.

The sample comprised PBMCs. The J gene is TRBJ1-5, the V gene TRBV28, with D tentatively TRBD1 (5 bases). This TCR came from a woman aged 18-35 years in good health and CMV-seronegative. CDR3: CASSWGVVYSNQPQHF. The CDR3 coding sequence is TGTGCCAGCAGCTGGGGGGTGGTATATAGCAATCAGCCCCAGCATTTT. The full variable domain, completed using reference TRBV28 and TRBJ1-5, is DVKVTQSSRYLVKRTGEKVFLECVQDMDHENMFWYRQDPGLGLRLIYFSYDVKMKEKGDIPEGYSVSREKKERFSLILESASTNQTSMYLCASSWGVVYSNQPQHFGDGTRLSIL.